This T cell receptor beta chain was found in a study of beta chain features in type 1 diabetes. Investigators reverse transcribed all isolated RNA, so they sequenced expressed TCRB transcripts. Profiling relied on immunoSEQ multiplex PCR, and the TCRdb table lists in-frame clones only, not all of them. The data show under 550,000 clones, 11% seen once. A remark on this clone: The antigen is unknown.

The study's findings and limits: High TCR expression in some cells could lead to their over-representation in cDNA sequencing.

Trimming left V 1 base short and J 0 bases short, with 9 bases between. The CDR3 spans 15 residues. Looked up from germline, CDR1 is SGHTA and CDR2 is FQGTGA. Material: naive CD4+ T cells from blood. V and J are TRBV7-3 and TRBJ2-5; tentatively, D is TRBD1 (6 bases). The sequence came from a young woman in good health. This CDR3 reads CASSLRGDNQETQYF. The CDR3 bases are TGTGCCAGCAGCTTAAGAGGGGACAACCAAGAGACCCAGTACTTC. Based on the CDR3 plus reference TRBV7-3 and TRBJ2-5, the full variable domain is GAGVSQTPSNKVTEKGKYVELRCDPISGHTALYWYRQSLGQGPEFLIYFQGTGAADDSGLPNDRFFAVRPEGSVSTLKIQRTERGDSAVYLCASSLRGDNQETQYFGPGTRLLVL.